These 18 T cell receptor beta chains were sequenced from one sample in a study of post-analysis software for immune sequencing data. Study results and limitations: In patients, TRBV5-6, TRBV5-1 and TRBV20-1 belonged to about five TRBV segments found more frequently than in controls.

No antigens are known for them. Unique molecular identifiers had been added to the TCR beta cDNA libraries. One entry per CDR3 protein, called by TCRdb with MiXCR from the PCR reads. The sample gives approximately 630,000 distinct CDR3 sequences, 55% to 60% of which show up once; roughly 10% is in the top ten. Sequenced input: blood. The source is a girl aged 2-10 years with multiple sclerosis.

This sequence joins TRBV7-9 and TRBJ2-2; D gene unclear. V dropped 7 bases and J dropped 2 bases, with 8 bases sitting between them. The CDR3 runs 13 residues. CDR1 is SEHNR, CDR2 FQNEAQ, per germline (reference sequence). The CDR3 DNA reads TGTGCCAGCAAGAGGCGCAACACCGGGGAGCTGTTTTTT. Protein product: CASKRRNTGELFF. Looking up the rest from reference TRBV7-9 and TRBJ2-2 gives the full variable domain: DTGVSQNPRHKITKRGQNVTFRCDPISEHNRLYWYRQTLGQGPEFLTYFQNEAQLEKSRLLSDRFSAERPKGSFSTLEIQRTEQGDSAMYLCASKRRNTGELFFGEGSRLTVL.

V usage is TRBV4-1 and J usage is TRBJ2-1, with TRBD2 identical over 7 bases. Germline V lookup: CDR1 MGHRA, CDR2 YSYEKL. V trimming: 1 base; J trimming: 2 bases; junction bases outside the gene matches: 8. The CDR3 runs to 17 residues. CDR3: CASSQGGRVDPYNEQFF. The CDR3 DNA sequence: TGCGCCAGCAGCCAAGGAGGGAGGGTAGATCCCTACAATGAGCAGTTCTTC.

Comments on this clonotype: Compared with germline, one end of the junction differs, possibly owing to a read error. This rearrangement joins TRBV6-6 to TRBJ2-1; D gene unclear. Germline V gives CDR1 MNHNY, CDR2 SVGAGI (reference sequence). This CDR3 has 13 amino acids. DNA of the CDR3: TGTGCCAGCAGCTACTCGGGCGTAAGTGAGCAGTTCTTC. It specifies CASSYSGVSEQFF.

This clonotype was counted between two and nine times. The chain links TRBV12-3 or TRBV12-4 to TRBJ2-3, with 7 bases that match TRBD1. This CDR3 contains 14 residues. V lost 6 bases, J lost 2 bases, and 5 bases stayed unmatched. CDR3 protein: CASRLGQNTDTQYF. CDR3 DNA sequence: TGTGCCAGCAGGCTGGGACAGAACACAGATACGCAGTATTTT.

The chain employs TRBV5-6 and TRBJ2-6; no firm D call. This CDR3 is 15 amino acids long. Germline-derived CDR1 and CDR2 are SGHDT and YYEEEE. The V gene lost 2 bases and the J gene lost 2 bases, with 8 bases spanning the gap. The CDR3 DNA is TGTGCCAGCAGCTTCGCAGTAGCTGGGGCCAACGTCCTGACTTTC. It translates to CASSFAVAGANVLTF. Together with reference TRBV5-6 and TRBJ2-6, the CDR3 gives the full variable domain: DAGVTQSPTHLIKTRGQQVTLRCSPKSGHDTVSWYQQALGQGPQFIFQYYEEEERQRGNFPDRFSGHQFPNYSSELNVNALLLGDSALYLCASSFAVAGANVLTFGAGSRLTVL.

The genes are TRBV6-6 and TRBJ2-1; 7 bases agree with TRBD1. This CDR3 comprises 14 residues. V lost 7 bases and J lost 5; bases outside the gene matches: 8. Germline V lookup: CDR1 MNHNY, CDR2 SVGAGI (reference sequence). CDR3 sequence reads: CASNPGGLDNEQFF. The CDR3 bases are TGTGCCAGCAACCCAGGGGGTTTAGACAATGAGCAGTTCTTC.

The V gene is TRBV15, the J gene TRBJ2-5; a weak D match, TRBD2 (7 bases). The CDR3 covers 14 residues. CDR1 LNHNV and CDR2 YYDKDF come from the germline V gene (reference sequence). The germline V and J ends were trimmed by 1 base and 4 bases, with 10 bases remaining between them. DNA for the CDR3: TGTGCCACCAGCAGAGCAGGGGAGGGAGAGACCCAGTACTTC. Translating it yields CATSRAGEGETQYF.

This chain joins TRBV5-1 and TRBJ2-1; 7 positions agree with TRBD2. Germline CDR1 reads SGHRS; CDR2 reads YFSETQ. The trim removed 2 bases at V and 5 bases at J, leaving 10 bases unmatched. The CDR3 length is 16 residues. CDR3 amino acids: CASSFPLGGGDNEQFF. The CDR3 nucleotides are TGCGCCAGCAGCTTCCCCCTTGGTGGGGGGGACAATGAGCAGTTCTTC. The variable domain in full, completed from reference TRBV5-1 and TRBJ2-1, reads KAGVTQTPRYLIKTRGQQVTLSCSPISGHRSVSWYQQTPGQGLQFLFEYFSETQRNKGNFPGRFSGRQFSNSRSEMNVSTLELGDSALYLCASSFPLGGGDNEQFFGPGTRLTVL.

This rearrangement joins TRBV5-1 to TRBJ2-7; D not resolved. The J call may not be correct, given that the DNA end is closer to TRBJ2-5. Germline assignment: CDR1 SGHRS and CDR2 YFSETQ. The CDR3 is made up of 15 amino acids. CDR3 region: CASSLRAAPQETQYF. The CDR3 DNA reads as TGCGCCAGCAGCTTAAGGGCAGCCCCTCAAGAGACCCAGTACTTC.

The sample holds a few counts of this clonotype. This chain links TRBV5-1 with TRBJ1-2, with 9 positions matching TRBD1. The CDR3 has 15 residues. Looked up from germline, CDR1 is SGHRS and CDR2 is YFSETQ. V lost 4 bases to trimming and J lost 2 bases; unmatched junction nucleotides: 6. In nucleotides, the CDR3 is TGCGCCAGCAGCCAGGACAGGGGATCGAACTATGGCTACACCTTC. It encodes CASSQDRGSNYGYTF.

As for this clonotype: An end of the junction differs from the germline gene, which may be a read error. The CDR3 nucleotides are TGTGCTAGCAGTGAAGCGCTTTCGGGGCAGCAGATCACCTACGAGCAGTACTTC. Its translation: CASSEALSGQQITYEQYF. The chain has TRBV6-1 and TRBJ2-7, with D perhaps being TRBD1 or TRBD2 (5 bases each). Germline V gene data show CDR1 as MNHNS and CDR2 as SASEGT. The CDR3 consists of 18 residues.

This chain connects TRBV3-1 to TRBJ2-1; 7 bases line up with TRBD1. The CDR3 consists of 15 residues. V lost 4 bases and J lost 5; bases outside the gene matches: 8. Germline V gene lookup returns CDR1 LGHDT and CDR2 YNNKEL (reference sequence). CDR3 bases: TGTGCCAGCAGCCGGGACAGCTTAGGACACAATGAGCAGTTCTTC. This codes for CASSRDSLGHNEQFF.

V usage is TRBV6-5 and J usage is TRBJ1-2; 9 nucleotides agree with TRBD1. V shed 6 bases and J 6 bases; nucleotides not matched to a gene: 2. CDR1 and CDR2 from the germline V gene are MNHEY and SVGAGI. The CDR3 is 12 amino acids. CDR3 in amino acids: CASSDRGDGYTF. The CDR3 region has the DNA TGTGCCAGCAGCGACAGGGGGGATGGCTACACCTTC.

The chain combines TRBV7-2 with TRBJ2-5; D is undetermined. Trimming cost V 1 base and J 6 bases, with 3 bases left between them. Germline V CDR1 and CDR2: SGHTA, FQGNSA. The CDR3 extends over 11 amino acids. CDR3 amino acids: CASSLDQTQYF. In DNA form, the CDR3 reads TGTGCCAGCAGCTTAGATCAGACCCAGTACTTC.

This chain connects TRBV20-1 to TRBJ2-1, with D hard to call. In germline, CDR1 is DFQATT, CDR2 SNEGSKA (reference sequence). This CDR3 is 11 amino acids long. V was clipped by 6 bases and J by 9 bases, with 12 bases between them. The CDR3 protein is CSATKNSEQFF. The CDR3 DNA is TGCAGTGCCACGAAGAACAGTGAGCAGTTCTTC.

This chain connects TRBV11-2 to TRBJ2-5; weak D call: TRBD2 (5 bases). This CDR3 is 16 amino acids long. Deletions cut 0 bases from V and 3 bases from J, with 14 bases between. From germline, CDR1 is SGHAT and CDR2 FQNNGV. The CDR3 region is CASSLDQRAMEETQYF. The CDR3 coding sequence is TGTGCCAGCAGCTTAGATCAGAGGGCCATGGAAGAGACCCAGTACTTC.

CDR3 bases: TGCGCCAGCAGTGGAGGGCCGGGCGTCGAGACCCAGTACTTC. The encoded protein is CASSGGPGVETQYF. J is TRBJ2-5 and V is TRBV5-1, with a tentative D call TRBD2 (6 bases). Germline-derived CDR1 and CDR2 are SGHRS and YFSETQ. The germline V and J ends were trimmed by 5 bases and 5 bases, with 16 bases remaining between them. There are 14 residues in the CDR3.

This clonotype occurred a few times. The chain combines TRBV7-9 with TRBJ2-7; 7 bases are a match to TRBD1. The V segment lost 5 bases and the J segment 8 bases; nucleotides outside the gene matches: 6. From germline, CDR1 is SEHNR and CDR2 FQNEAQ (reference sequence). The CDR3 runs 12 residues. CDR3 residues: CASSLGQAQQYF. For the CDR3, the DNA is TGTGCCAGCAGCCTTGGACAGGCTCAGCAGTACTTC.